This TCR beta chain derives from a study of cytomegalovirus exposure and HLA in healthy donors. Broader study findings: Cytomegalovirus status was reportedly diagnosed by the classifier with high specificity and sensitivity. Cytomegalovirus-associated TCR beta chains were listed, numbering some 150. Presence/absence analyses treated sequencing depth as roughly uniform across donors. The study reported that TCR beta sequences accurately predicted HLA-A and HLA-B alleles in most subjects.

In the PCR, 60 Vbeta and 13 Jbeta primers were used. Sequenced by immunoSEQ multiplex PCR; TCRdb stores in-frame clones only, minus some. Among roughly 100,000 clones listed, over 70% were seen once. CDR1 is KGHSH and CDR2 is LQKENI in the germline V gene. The CDR3 covers 14 residues. V was pared by 0 bases and J by 8 bases, with 4 bases of the junction left unmatched. Comments on this clone: No antigen is known for it.

The sample taken for sequencing was PBMCs. The TCR sequence derives from a woman aged 40 to 55 in good health and CMV-seronegative. The J gene is TRBJ1-2, the V gene TRBV18; 9 bases map to TRBD1. CDR3 DNA: TGTGCCAGCTCACCACCGGGACAGGGAATAGGCTACACCTTC. It is translated as CASSPPGQGIGYTF.